The 22 T cell receptor beta chains below all came from one sample that was sequenced in a study of shared clonotypes between healthy human individuals. Sequenced by immunoSEQ multiplex PCR; TCRdb stores in-frame clones only, minus some. The sample holds about 2.1 million clones, roughly 91% seen once. Naive CD8 cells, CD45RO-negative and positively selected for CCR7, excluded terminally differentiated effector memory CD45RA+ cells. Sequencing was carried out using naive CD8+ T cells from PBMCs. These receptors all come from a man between 18 and 29 years old in good health. Some clones in this sample may be carry-over from other donors' samples.

This clone came up once. This sample also contains other DNA sequences that code for the same CDR3. This chain connects TRBV11-2 to TRBJ1-1; the D gene is possibly TRBD1 (5 bases). Germline CDR1 and CDR2: SGHAT and FQNNGV. V was shortened by 5 bases and J by 1 base, with 11 bases between the two germline ends. The CDR3 is made up of 14 amino acids. CDR3: CASSLRGGNTEAFF. Written as DNA, the CDR3 is TGTGCCAGCAGCCTAAGGGGAGGGAACACTGAAGCTTTCTTT.

The genes are TRBV2 and TRBJ2-2; no definite D call. The V gene's germline CDR1 is SNHLY and CDR2 FYNNEI. The V end lost 2 bases, the J end lost 6 bases, and 13 bases lay between the germline ends. CDR3 size: 15 residues. The CDR3 spells CASSEYHVTSGELFF. CDR3 in DNA: TGTGCCAGCAGTGAATATCACGTGACATCCGGGGAGCTGTTTTTT. The full variable domain, in which reference TRBV2 and TRBJ2-2 provide the parts outside the CDR3, is EPEVTQTPSHQVTQMGQEVILRCVPISNHLYFYWYRQILGQKVEFLVSFYNNEISEKSEIFDDQFSVERPDGSNFTLKIRSTKLEDSAMYFCASSEYHVTSGELFFGEGSRLTVL.

This chain joins TRBV13 and TRBJ2-7; 8 nucleotides align to TRBD1. V gave up 5 bases and J gave up 2 bases; unmatched junction bases: 5. The CDR3 covers 14 residues. Germline CDR1 PRHDT, CDR2 FYEKMQ (reference sequence). CDR3 region: CASSPGQVPYEQYF. DNA for the CDR3: TGTGCCAGCAGCCCGGGACAGGTTCCCTACGAGCAGTACTTC. Based on the CDR3 plus reference TRBV13 and TRBJ2-7, the full variable domain is AAGVIQSPRHLIKEKRETATLKCYPIPRHDTVYWYQQGPGQDPQFLISFYEKMQSDKGSIPDRFSAQQFSDYHSELNMSSLELGDSALYFCASSPGQVPYEQYFGPGTRLTVT.

Concerning this clone itself: Distinct nucleotide sequences in the sample also encode this CDR3. The chain couples TRBV19 to TRBJ2-1; tentative D call: TRBD2 (6 bases). Trimming pared 6 bases from V and 2 bases from J, leaving 11 bases between. CDR3 length: 14 amino acids. CDR1 and CDR2 from the germline V gene are LNHDA and SQIVND (reference sequence). CDR3 amino acids: CASSPGLTYNEQFF. The CDR3 nucleotides are TGTGCCAGTAGCCCGGGACTCACCTACAATGAGCAGTTCTTC.

The chain has TRBV6-6 and TRBJ2-2; D unresolved. CDR3 size: 14 residues. With 7 bases removed from V and 0 bases from J, the gap between germline ends came to 9 bases. Looked up from germline, CDR1 is MNHNY and CDR2 is SVGAGI (reference sequence). The CDR3 is CASISAPNTGELFF. CDR3 nucleotides: TGTGCCAGCATAAGCGCTCCGAACACCGGGGAGCTGTTTTTT.

This clone appeared once. This chain joins TRBV6-5 and TRBJ2-2; 7 positions match TRBD1. Looked up from germline, CDR1 is MNHEY and CDR2 is SVGAGI. This CDR3 contains 15 residues. Trimming took 6 bases from V and 7 from J; bases not matched to a gene: 11. The DNA for the CDR3 is TGTGCCAGCAGAAAGACAGGGAATAGTGGCGGGGAGCTGTTTTTT. Its translation is CASRKTGNSGGELFF.

V gene TRBV28 combines with J gene TRBJ2-4, with D unresolved. Deletions cut 2 bases from V and 0 bases from J, with 8 bases between. The CDR3 is made up of 15 amino acids. Germline CDR1 MDHEN, CDR2 SYDVKM. The CDR3 is CASSLGRLAKNIQYF. DNA of the CDR3: TGTGCCAGCAGTTTAGGGCGGTTAGCCAAAAACATTCAGTACTTC.

The chain uses TRBV13 and TRBJ1-1, with D unresolved. Germline V gene lookup returns CDR1 PRHDT and CDR2 FYEKMQ (reference sequence). This CDR3 is built from 12 residues. Trimming left V 5 bases short and J 0 bases short, with 4 bases between. CDR3 bases: TGTGCCAGCAGCGCGCTGAACACTGAAGCTTTCTTT. It encodes CASSALNTEAFF. Looking up the rest from reference TRBV13 and TRBJ1-1 gives the full variable domain: AAGVIQSPRHLIKEKRETATLKCYPIPRHDTVYWYQQGPGQDPQFLISFYEKMQSDKGSIPDRFSAQQFSDYHSELNMSSLELGDSALYFCASSALNTEAFFGQGTRLTVV.

The chain uses TRBV7-8 and TRBJ2-5, with D possibly TRBD2 on 6 matching bases. Trimming removed 4 bases from V and 5 bases from J, with 14 bases in between. The CDR3 spans 14 residues. CDR1 and CDR2 from the germline V gene are SGHVS and FQNEAQ. The CDR3 is CASSSGEGRETQYF. The CDR3 region has the DNA TGTGCCAGCAGCTCCGGAGAGGGGAGGGAGACCCAGTACTTC.

This chain connects TRBV28 to TRBJ2-7; D is perhaps TRBD1 or TRBD2 (5 bases each). The germline CDR1 and CDR2 sequences are MDHEN and SYDVKM. The CDR3 covers 14 residues. Between the trimmed V and J ends, which lost 5 bases and 2 bases, there was a span of 13 bases. The CDR3 DNA sequence: TGTGCCAGCAGTCGGGACGGCGAGACCTACGAGCAGTACTTC. Protein: CASSRDGETYEQYF.

The J gene is TRBJ2-1, the V gene TRBV5-6; 11 nucleotides agree with TRBD2. Germline V gives CDR1 SGHDT, CDR2 YYEEEE. Trimming at V came to 4 bases and at J to 7 bases, leaving 7 bases not matched to a gene. This CDR3 has 15 residues. The CDR3 spells CASSPGLAEGNEQFF. The CDR3 coding sequence is TGTGCCAGCAGCCCGGGACTAGCGGAGGGGAATGAGCAGTTCTTC.

This chain uses TRBV4-2 with TRBJ2-7; TRBD1 might be the D (5 bases). This CDR3 is built from 14 residues. CDR1 is LGHNA, CDR2 YNFKEQ, per germline. The ends were cut back, 0 bases at V and 5 bases at J, with 11 bases in the middle. CDR3 nucleotides: TGTGCCAGCAGCCAAGATTCATCAGGGCACGAGCAGTACTTC. Translating gives CASSQDSSGHEQYF.

This rearrangement joins TRBV6-5 to TRBJ1-1, with D possibly being TRBD1 (5 bases). The ends were cut back, 11 bases at V and 1 base at J, with 17 bases in the middle. Germline lookup yields CDR1 MNHEY and CDR2 SVGAGI. CDR3 length: 14 amino acids. This CDR3 reads CAARWGEGNTEAFF. The CDR3 DNA follows: TGTGCCGCCCGATGGGGGGAAGGGAACACTGAAGCTTTCTTT.

The CDR3 DNA sequence: TGTGCCAGCAGCCGAGACTATGGCTACACCTTC. Protein sequence: CASSRDYGYTF. The chain combines TRBV5-4 with TRBJ1-2; D call uncertain. This CDR3 is 11 amino acids long. CDR1 and CDR2 from the germline V gene are SGHNT and YYREEE (reference sequence). V shed 4 bases and J shed 3 bases, with 4 bases lying between them.

This chain joins TRBV11-3 and TRBJ2-3, with a weak D call TRBD1 (5 bases). Trimming pared 0 bases from V and 2 bases from J, leaving 12 bases between. The CDR3 runs to 16 residues. From germline, CDR1 is SGHNT and CDR2 YENEEA. CDR3 in amino acids: CASSLDPGSATDTQYF. Here the CDR3 DNA reads TGTGCCAGCAGCTTAGATCCAGGGTCTGCCACAGATACGCAGTATTTT.

The J gene is TRBJ1-2, the V gene TRBV7-2; weak D call: TRBD1 (5 bases). The V gene lost 3 bases and the J gene lost 4 bases, with 15 bases spanning the gap. Germline assignment: CDR1 SGHTA and CDR2 FQGNSA. The length of the CDR3 is 15 residues. The DNA for the CDR3 is TGTGCCAGCAGCTTCGGACCGAAGACAGCCTATGGCTACACCTTC. Translated, it gives CASSFGPKTAYGYTF.

This chain connects TRBV11-2 to TRBJ1-1; 7 bases align to TRBD1. The J segment lost 8 bases and the V segment lost 3 bases, leaving 6 bases of the junction unmatched. The CDR3 covers 13 residues. The germline V gene encodes CDR1 SGHAT and CDR2 FQNNGV. CDR3 in amino acids: CASSFSGTVEAFF. CDR3 nucleotides: TGTGCCAGCAGCTTCTCCGGGACAGTAGAAGCTTTCTTT. Full variable domain (rest looked up from reference TRBV11-2 and TRBJ1-1): EAGVAQSPRYKIIEKRQSVAFWCNPISGHATLYWYQQILGQGPKLLIQFQNNGVVDDSQLPKDRFSAERLKGVDSTLKIQPAKLEDSAVYLCASSFSGTVEAFFGQGTRLTVV.

The rearrangement links TRBV7-8 to TRBJ2-7; unclear D gene. Per germline, CDR1 SGHVS and CDR2 FQNEAQ. V dropped 5 bases and J dropped 3 bases, with 5 bases sitting between them. The CDR3 contains 11 residues. The CDR3 DNA follows: TGTGCCAGCAGCACCTACTACGAGCAGTACTTC. Its protein is CASSTYYEQYF.

The rearrangement links TRBV29-1 to TRBJ1-2, with 8 nucleotides matching TRBD1. The V gene end was trimmed by 0 bases and the J gene end by 4 bases; junction bases not matched to a gene: 7. This CDR3 has 15 amino acids. CDR1 SQVTM and CDR2 ANQGSEA come from the germline V gene. DNA of the CDR3: TGCAGCGTTGAAGACACAGGGGGAATACTCTATGGCTACACCTTC. Its protein is CSVEDTGGILYGYTF. Looking up the rest from reference TRBV29-1 and TRBJ1-2 gives the full variable domain: SAVISQKPSRDICQRGTSLTIQCQVDSQVTMMFWYRQQPGQSLTLIATANQGSEATYESGFVIDKFPISRPNLTFSTLTVSNMSPEDSSIYLCSVEDTGGILYGYTFGSGTRLTVV.

This clone was recorded a few times. V and J are TRBV7-9 and TRBJ1-2; D not resolved. Trimming took off 6 bases at V and 1 base at J, with 12 bases between the two ends. The CDR3 contains 14 residues. Germline-derived CDR1 and CDR2 are SEHNR and FQNEAQ (reference sequence). The CDR3 DNA reads TGTGCCAGCAGGCGCCAGGAGGATAACTATGGCTACACCTTC. Translated: CASRRQEDNYGYTF.

The rearrangement joins TRBV28 to TRBJ2-1; 9 bases match TRBD1. The CDR3 has 21 residues. The germline CDR1 and CDR2 sequences are MDHEN and SYDVKM. V dropped 6 bases and J dropped 4; count of bases not matched to a gene: 25. The CDR3, as DNA: TGTGCCAGCAGCCCCTCGCCCGGGACAGGGATCAATGGCCCGGAATACAATGAGCAGTTCTTC. It encodes CASSPSPGTGINGPEYNEQFF.

V is TRBV27 and J is TRBJ1-3; D possibly corresponds to TRBD1 (5 bases). The germline gives CDR1 MNHEY, CDR2 SMNVEV (reference sequence). V lost 0 bases and J lost 2, with 8 bases in between. This CDR3 is 15 amino acids long. CDR3 nucleotides: TGTGCCAGCAGTTTATCGGCAGGGACTGGAAACACCATATATTTT. The encoded protein is CASSLSAGTGNTIYF.